These 26 T cell receptor beta chains came from one sample sequenced in a study of a mutant IDH1 vaccine in newly diagnosed glioma. Regarding time point: week 11, during vaccination. Vaccine doses each comprised 300 ug of mutant IDH1 20-mer peptide, with topical imiquimod. These receptors' targets are unknown. Produced via immunoSEQ multiplex PCR; TCRdb's table is partial and in-frame only. The repertoire has roughly 130,000 clones, around 80% of them found once; the top ten carry 5% to 6%. The sequencing used PBMCs, collected from a glioma patient whose treatment included an IDH1 peptide vaccine. These receptors were collected from a man between 40 and 49 years old with glioma.

The chain recombines TRBV4-2 with TRBJ1-4; 9 positions match TRBD1. V shed 5 bases and J 8 bases; nucleotides not matched to a gene: 6. The CDR3 length is 14 residues. Germline values: CDR1 LGHNA, CDR2 YNFKEQ. The CDR3 DNA reads as TGTGCCAGCAGCTGGGGACAGGGCTGGGAAAAACTGTTTTTT. Encoded protein: CASSWGQGWEKLFF.

This clone has only one observation. This rearrangement joins TRBV27 to TRBJ2-7; 7 nucleotides agree with TRBD1. This CDR3 contains 14 residues. V trimming: 4 bases; J trimming: 2 bases; junction bases outside the gene matches: 5. Germline V lookup: CDR1 MNHEY, CDR2 SMNVEV (reference sequence). The CDR3 region is CASSSRDSAYEQYF. CDR3 coding DNA: TGTGCCAGCAGTTCCAGGGACAGTGCCTACGAGCAGTACTTC.

The chain carries TRBV5-4 and TRBJ1-2; D is perhaps TRBD1 (6 bases). V lost 6 bases, J lost 5 bases, and 14 bases lay in between. Germline CDR1 and CDR2: SGHNT and YYREEE (reference sequence). The CDR3 spans 13 residues. The CDR3 protein is CASTMQGLYGYTF. As DNA, the CDR3 is TGTGCCAGCACCATGCAGGGGTTATATGGCTACACCTTC.

This clone showed up just once. The J gene is TRBJ2-3, the V gene TRBV5-8, with 8 positions matching TRBD2. Trimming took 0 bases from V and 3 from J; bases not matched to a gene: 9. CDR1 is SGHTS, CDR2 YDEGEE, per germline. This CDR3 comprises 17 residues. CDR3 coding DNA: TGTGCCAGCAGCTTGGCACGGGCGGGGGGTACGACAGATACGCAGTATTTT. Translating gives CASSLARAGGTTDTQYF.

J is TRBJ1-1 and V is TRBV7-2; D remains unclear. V gave up 3 bases and J gave up 1 base, with 6 bases separating them. Germline V gene lookup returns CDR1 SGHTA and CDR2 FQGNSA. The CDR3 length is 13 residues. CDR3 bases: TGTGCCAGCAGCTTGGAGCCGAACACTGAAGCTTTCTTT. Protein sequence: CASSLEPNTEAFF.

The rearrangement uses TRBV10-3 and TRBJ2-7; TRBD1 matches at 9 bases. Losses at the gene ends were 2 bases for V and 1 base for J; bases not matched to a gene: 9. This CDR3 has 17 residues. Germline values: CDR1 ENHRY, CDR2 SYGVKD. The DNA for the CDR3 is TGTGCCATCAGTGAGCCCCAGGGACAGGGCGGTTCCTACGAGCAGTACTTC. Its translation is CAISEPQGQGGSYEQYF.

The chain uses TRBV4-3 and TRBJ1-2; TRBD1 agrees at 10 bases. This CDR3 is 15 amino acids long. CDR1 is LGHNA and CDR2 is YSLEER in the germline V gene. The ends lost 2 bases at V and 7 bases at J; junction bases unmatched: 7. The chain's CDR3 is CASSQRTGGSGGYTF. The CDR3 DNA reads as TGCGCCAGCAGCCAAAGGACAGGGGGATCGGGTGGCTACACCTTC.

This rearrangement joins TRBV29-1 to TRBJ1-1, with 8 bases that match TRBD1. The CDR3 extends over 15 amino acids. After removal of 4 bases from V and 5 bases from J, the junction contained 12 bases not matched to a gene. Germline lookup yields CDR1 SQVTM and CDR2 ANQGSEA. The DNA for the CDR3 is TGCAGCGTTGCTAGTCAGGGGGCAGGAAGAACTGAAGCTTTCTTT. Its translation is CSVASQGAGRTEAFF.

The chain recombines TRBV19 with TRBJ1-4, with TRBD1 matching over 9 bases. The CDR3 is 16 amino acids. The junction had 15 bases not matched to a gene; V was cut back by 5 bases and J by 11 bases. Germline CDR1 reads LNHDA; CDR2 reads SQIVND (reference sequence). CDR3 nucleotide sequence: TGTGCCAGTAGTGCACTTTGGGGACAGGGAATTGGGAAACTGTTTTTT. Translated: CASSALWGQGIGKLFF. Full variable domain (rest looked up from reference TRBV19 and TRBJ1-4): DGGITQSPKYLFRKEGQNVTLSCEQNLNHDAMYWYRQDPGQGLRLIYYSQIVNDFQKGDIAEGYSVSREKKESFPLTVTSAQKNPTAFYLCASSALWGQGIGKLFFGSGTQLSVL.

The V gene is TRBV30, the J gene TRBJ2-7; 8 bases are shared with TRBD1. CDR1 GTSNPN and CDR2 SVGIG come from the germline V gene (reference sequence). The V gene end was trimmed by 2 bases and the J gene end by 5 bases; junction bases not matched to a gene: 8. There are 14 residues in the CDR3. CDR3: CAWSPKTGAHEQYF. CDR3 nucleotide sequence: TGTGCCTGGAGTCCAAAGACAGGGGCCCACGAGCAGTACTTC.

The V call is TRBV11-3, the J call TRBJ2-7, with no clear D. Germline V lookup: CDR1 SGHNT, CDR2 YENEEA. V was pared by 0 bases and J by 2 bases, with 8 bases between. The CDR3 spans 14 residues. CDR3 residues: CASSLDTATYEQYF. Written as DNA, the CDR3 is TGTGCCAGCAGCTTAGATACAGCTACCTACGAGCAGTACTTC.

The genes are TRBV6-6 and TRBJ1-2; D is possibly TRBD1 (5 bases). V was shortened by 6 bases and J by 2 bases, with 13 bases between the two germline ends. Germline values: CDR1 MNHNY, CDR2 SVGAGI (reference sequence). The CDR3 covers 14 residues. The CDR3 region is CASRTGGKNYGYTF. The CDR3 DNA reads as TGTGCCAGCAGAACTGGGGGGAAGAACTATGGCTACACCTTC.

The chain uses TRBV18 and TRBJ2-5, with TRBD2 as a possible D gene (5 bases). Germline CDR1 and CDR2: KGHSH and LQKENI. The CDR3 is 14 amino acids. V lost 4 bases and J 2 bases, leaving 11 bases between the germline ends. The CDR3 protein is CASSQTRIQETQYF. As DNA, the CDR3 is TGTGCCAGCTCACAAACTAGAATACAAGAGACCCAGTACTTC.

Worth noting for this clone: The same CDR3 is also encoded by other DNA sequences in this sample. The chain links TRBV5-1 to TRBJ2-7, with D hard to call. Trimming took 0 bases from V and 2 from J, leaving 6 bases between them. CDR3 length: 13 amino acids. CDR1 is SGHRS, CDR2 YFSETQ, per germline. The CDR3 DNA sequence: TGCGCCAGCAGCTTGGACGGAACCTACGAGCAGTACTTC. The encoded protein is CASSLDGTYEQYF.

The V gene is TRBV5-4, the J gene TRBJ2-3; a possible D gene is TRBD2 (5 bases). The CDR3 contains 14 residues. V lost 4 bases and J 0 bases, leaving 9 bases between the germline ends. CDR1 is SGHNT and CDR2 is YYREEE in the germline V gene (reference sequence). The CDR3, as DNA: TGTGCCAGCAGCGTGAGGACTAGCACAGATACGCAGTATTTT. It translates to CASSVRTSTDTQYF.

The CDR3 reads CASSPTAGTGAKYEQYF. The CDR3 nucleotides read TGTGCCAGCAGCCCGACCGCCGGGACAGGGGCCAAGTACGAGCAGTACTTC. The chain has TRBV5-4 and TRBJ2-7; 10 nucleotides match TRBD1. Per the germline V gene, CDR1 is SGHNT and CDR2 is YYREEE (reference sequence). The CDR3 has 17 amino acids. The V gene end was trimmed by 4 bases and the J gene end by 4 bases; junction bases not matched to a gene: 14.

This clone was seen a single time. The genes are TRBV10-3 and TRBJ1-1, with D perhaps matching TRBD1 (6 bases). The germline CDR1 and CDR2 sequences are ENHRY and SYGVKD. V shed 6 bases and J shed 1 base, with 15 bases lying between them. This CDR3 spans 15 amino acids. Written as DNA, the CDR3 is TGTGCCATCAGGATCGGCGCAGGGGCGAACACTGAAGCTTTCTTT. Translating it yields CAIRIGAGANTEAFF.

The sample holds one count of this clone. Other DNA sequences within the sample encode an identical CDR3. The chain is built from TRBV7-2 and TRBJ2-7; D uncertain. Germline-derived CDR1 and CDR2 are SGHTA and FQGNSA. This CDR3 contains 12 residues. V was shortened by 3 bases and J by 6 bases, with 9 bases between the two germline ends. CDR3 in amino acids: CASSFSSSEQYF. CDR3 DNA sequence: TGTGCCAGCAGCTTTTCGAGTTCCGAGCAGTACTTC. The entire variable domain, with the rest obtained from reference TRBV7-2 and TRBJ2-7, is as follows: GAGVSQSPSNKVTEKGKDVELRCDPISGHTALYWYRQSLGQGLEFLIYFQGNSAPDKSGLPSDRFSAERTGGSVSTLTIQRTQQEDSAVYLCASSFSSSEQYFGPGTRLTVT.

J is TRBJ2-1 and V is TRBV29-1; 9 positions match TRBD1. From germline, CDR1 is SQVTM and CDR2 ANQGSEA. This CDR3 is built from 11 residues. Trimming cost V 5 bases and J 8 bases; bases outside gene matches: 1. CDR3 sequence reads: CSVRQGDEQFF. The CDR3, as DNA: TGCAGCGTTAGACAGGGGGATGAGCAGTTCTTC.

The sample holds one count of this clone. At one of its ends the junction is not consistent with the germline gene, which may arise from a read error. The V call is TRBV6-1, the J call TRBJ2-2; D is unresolved. Germline lookup yields CDR1 MNHNS and CDR2 SASEGT. This CDR3 region has 16 residues. CDR3 loop: CAISESKSRDTGELFF. The DNA for the CDR3 is TGTGCCATCAGTGAGTCGAAGTCTCGAGACACCGGGGAGCTGTTTTTT.

V is TRBV2 and J is TRBJ2-4; the match to TRBD2 covers 10 bases. The V gene's germline CDR1 is SNHLY and CDR2 FYNNEI. After removal of 2 bases from V and 3 bases from J, the junction contained 13 bases not matched to a gene. This CDR3 comprises 19 residues. The DNA for the CDR3 is TGTGCCAGCAGTGAAACCCAAGCTACTAGCGGGACGGTCAAAAACATTCAGTACTTC. Translated: CASSETQATSGTVKNIQYF.

The J gene is TRBJ1-1, the V gene TRBV27; D ambiguous. Trimming shortened V by 8 bases and J by 0 bases, and 7 bases separated the two germline ends. The CDR3 contains 12 residues. Germline V lookup: CDR1 MNHEY, CDR2 SMNVEV (reference sequence). The CDR3 DNA follows: TGTGCCAGCTATAAAATGAACACTGAAGCTTTCTTT. Protein product: CASYKMNTEAFF.

The chain combines TRBV5-6 with TRBJ1-3; D unresolved. CDR3 length: 10 amino acids. CDR1 and CDR2 from the germline V gene are SGHDT and YYEEEE. The V end lost 10 bases, the J end lost 5 bases, and 7 bases lay between the germline ends. In DNA form, the CDR3 reads TGTGCCCAAGGGAGAAACACCATATATTTT. As protein: CAQGRNTIYF.

The chain carries TRBV7-8 and TRBJ1-5; D perhaps matches TRBD1 (5 bases). The CDR3 is 15 residues long. The V end lost 5 bases, the J end lost 5 bases, and 16 bases lay between the germline ends. CDR1 is SGHVS, CDR2 FQNEAQ, per germline. The CDR3 loop is CASSRAWGNDQPQHF. For the CDR3, the DNA is TGTGCCAGCAGCCGGGCTTGGGGGAACGATCAGCCCCAGCATTTT.

The chain carries TRBV2 and TRBJ2-7; 9 nucleotides line up with TRBD1. The CDR3 covers 15 residues. CDR1 and CDR2 from the germline V gene are SNHLY and FYNNEI. Trimming cost V 2 bases and J 4 bases; bases outside gene matches: 6. As DNA, the CDR3 is TGTGCCAGCAGTGAATGGGGGACAGGGTTTTACGAGCAGTACTTC. It translates to CASSEWGTGFYEQYF.

This clone was detected only a few times. The chain is built from TRBV10-3 and TRBJ2-7; 10 nucleotides match TRBD2. This CDR3 spans 13 amino acids. The V and J ends lost 10 bases and 4 bases, in that order; junction bases with no gene match: 7. Germline V gene lookup returns CDR1 ENHRY and CDR2 SYGVKD. The CDR3 is CASSGGSRYEQYF. The CDR3, as DNA: TGTGCCAGTAGCGGGGGGTCCCGTTACGAGCAGTACTTC.